This passage covers 3 T cell receptor beta chains from one sample sequenced in a study of patients and donors after allogeneic stem cell transplantation. Via MiXCR, TCRdb re-called the RT-PCR reads, giving one row per CDR3 protein. The table includes 15,000 to 25,000 distinct CDR3 sequences, around 5% detected once. The specimen was blood, either unsorted or a sorted T cell fraction (not recorded which). The origin of the receptors is a human donor who was either an allogeneic HSCT recipient or a stem cell or donor lymphocyte infusion donor (not recorded which). It is not recorded whose cells these are; they may come from a transplant donor.

This clonotype came up many times. The genes are TRBV18 and TRBJ2-1; D call uncertain. Deletions cut 0 bases from V and 12 bases from J, with 12 bases between. This CDR3 region has 13 residues. Germline CDR1 reads KGHSH; CDR2 reads LQKENI. CDR3 nucleotides: TGTGCCAGCTCACCACCGGAAGTTTTGGGGCAGTTCTTC. Translated: CASSPPEVLGQFF.

This clonotype was seen repeatedly, ten times or more. The rearrangement uses TRBV18 and TRBJ2-5; no firm D call. CDR3 length equals 12 residues. The V gene's germline CDR1 is KGHSH and CDR2 LQKENI. With 2 bases removed from V and 4 bases from J, the gap between germline ends came to 5 bases. The CDR3 loop is CASSPTTETQYF. The CDR3 DNA reads as TGTGCCAGCTCACCAACGACAGAGACCCAGTACTTC.

There are many counts of this clonotype. V is TRBV11-1 and J is TRBJ2-3; 12 bases are shared with TRBD2. The ends lost 4 bases at V and 1 base at J; junction bases unmatched: 9. This CDR3 spans 18 amino acids. CDR1 and CDR2 (germline): SGHAT, FQDESV (reference sequence). Written as DNA, the CDR3 is TGTGCCAGCAGCTCTCTCGGGGCTAGCGGGAGGGGCACAGATACGCAGTATTTT. This translates into CASSSLGASGRGTDTQYF.